A single sample gave rise to the 21 T cell receptor beta chains below, sequenced in a study of cytomegalovirus exposure and HLA in healthy donors. Both 60 Vbeta primers and 13 Jbeta primers went into the PCR. The method was immunoSEQ multiplex PCR; TCRdb's version includes in-frame clones alone and lacks a portion of them. The table shows roughly 130,000 clones, with approximately 80% occurring only once. The sample comprised PBMCs. The source is a male donor in good health and CMV-seropositive.

This rearrangement joins TRBV9 to TRBJ2-7; 8 positions match TRBD1. CDR1 and CDR2 (germline): SGDLS, YYNGEE. With V trimmed by 3 bases and J by 6 bases, 5 bases remained unmatched. CDR3 size: 13 residues. This CDR3 reads CASSDDRGSEQYF. The DNA for the CDR3 is TGTGCCAGCAGCGATGACAGGGGATCCGAGCAGTACTTC.

This clone has a handful of counts. The CDR3 region is CASSSLGTGRTYEQYF. The DNA of the CDR3 is TGTGCCAGCAGCTCCCTCGGGACAGGGAGAACCTACGAGCAGTACTTC. This chain uses TRBV7-9 with TRBJ2-7; 9 nucleotides match TRBD1. CDR3 size: 16 residues. The V segment lost 4 bases and the J segment 2 bases; nucleotides outside the gene matches: 9. Looked up from germline, CDR1 is SEHNR and CDR2 is FQNEAQ (reference sequence).

V is TRBV28 and J is TRBJ1-4; a weak D match, TRBD1 (5 bases). There are 15 residues in the CDR3. Germline CDR1 reads MDHEN; CDR2 reads SYDVKM. Trimming cost V 1 base and J 8 bases, with 14 bases left between them. The CDR3 region is CASSLSWGESEKLFF. CDR3 DNA: TGTGCCAGCAGTTTATCATGGGGGGAAAGCGAAAAACTGTTTTTT. The full variable domain, in which reference TRBV28 and TRBJ1-4 provide the parts outside the CDR3, is DVKVTQSSRYLVKRTGEKVFLECVQDMDHENMFWYRQDPGLGLRLIYFSYDVKMKEKGDIPEGYSVSREKKERFSLILESASTNQTSMYLCASSLSWGESEKLFFGSGTQLSVL.

The V and J genes are TRBV10-3 and TRBJ1-1; weak D call: TRBD1 (5 bases). The germline gives CDR1 ENHRY, CDR2 SYGVKD. The CDR3 is 12 amino acids. Trimming stripped 0 bases from V and 6 bases from J, with 5 bases between. The CDR3 DNA sequence: TGTGCCATCAGTGAGTCCAGGGCTGAAGCTTTCTTT. It specifies CAISESRAEAFF.

The chain carries TRBV6-6 and TRBJ2-2; D gene unclear. The CDR3 is made up of 15 amino acids. V was pared by 0 bases and J by 0 bases, with 5 bases between. The V gene's germline CDR1 is MNHNY and CDR2 SVGAGI (reference sequence). The CDR3 DNA is TGTGCCAGCAGTTACTCAACAGCGAACACCGGGGAGCTGTTTTTT. Its translation: CASSYSTANTGELFF.

CDR3 amino acids: CASSEVGQGSGYTF. The CDR3 DNA reads TGTGCCAGCAGTGAAGTAGGACAGGGATCGGGCTACACCTTC. The J gene is TRBJ1-2, the V gene TRBV6-1; 8 bases match TRBD1. CDR3 size: 14 residues. Germline CDR1 reads MNHNS; CDR2 reads SASEGT. The junction had 6 bases not matched to a gene; V was cut back by 1 base and J by 8 bases.

The CDR3 loop reads CASSSGFRTDTQYF. The DNA of the CDR3 is TGTGCCAGCAGCAGCGGTTTTCGCACAGATACGCAGTATTTT. The chain recombines TRBV7-9 with TRBJ2-3; D may be TRBD2 (5 bases). The CDR3 is 14 amino acids. The germline CDR1 and CDR2 sequences are SEHNR and FQNEAQ (reference sequence). V was shortened by 5 bases and J by 1 base, with 10 bases between the two germline ends.

This sequence joins TRBV11-3 and TRBJ2-3, with D maybe TRBD1 (6 bases). The germline V gene has CDR1 SGHNT and CDR2 YENEEA. The germline V and J ends were trimmed by 0 bases and 2 bases, with 12 bases remaining between them. This CDR3 comprises 16 residues. The CDR3, as DNA: TGTGCCAGCAGCTTAGATCACCCAGGGGCCACAGATACGCAGTATTTT. Residues: CASSLDHPGATDTQYF.

Here the CDR3 DNA reads TGTGCCAGCAGCTTAGGGACTAGCGCTGAGCAGTTCTTC. This encodes CASSLGTSAEQFF. The chain links TRBV7-3 to TRBJ2-1; 10 positions agree with TRBD2. The ends lost 2 bases at V and 9 bases at J; junction bases unmatched: 1. This CDR3 region has 13 residues. Germline loops: CDR1 SGHTA, CDR2 FQGTGA. The full variable domain, rest sourced from reference TRBV7-3 and TRBJ2-1, is GAGVSQTPSNKVTEKGKYVELRCDPISGHTALYWYRQSLGQGPEFLIYFQGTGAADDSGLPNDRFFAVRPEGSVSTLKIQRTERGDSAVYLCASSLGTSAEQFFGPGTRLTVL.

The V gene is TRBV28, the J gene TRBJ2-2, with no clear D. V lost 3 bases to trimming and J lost 5 bases, with 10 bases between them. The CDR3 extends over 14 amino acids. CDR1 and CDR2 (germline): MDHEN, SYDVKM. This CDR3 reads CASSFVLRTGELFF. CDR3 sequence (DNA): TGTGCCAGCAGTTTCGTTTTGAGGACCGGGGAGCTGTTTTTT. The full variable domain, its missing parts supplied by reference TRBV28 and TRBJ2-2, is DVKVTQSSRYLVKRTGEKVFLECVQDMDHENMFWYRQDPGLGLRLIYFSYDVKMKEKGDIPEGYSVSREKKERFSLILESASTNQTSMYLCASSFVLRTGELFFGEGSRLTVL.

The V gene is TRBV6-5, the J gene TRBJ1-5, with 7 bases matching TRBD1. The V gene end was trimmed by 6 bases and the J gene end by 5 bases; junction bases not matched to a gene: 4. The germline CDR1 and CDR2 sequences are MNHEY and SVGAGI. This CDR3 has 13 amino acids. CDR3: CASSKQGYQPQHF. The CDR3 coding sequence is TGTGCCAGCAGCAAACAGGGGTATCAGCCCCAGCATTTT.

This chain links TRBV4-3 with TRBJ2-7, with 8 bases fitting TRBD2. With 2 bases clipped from V and 1 base from J, the junction kept 7 bases outside the gene matches. Germline CDR1 is LGHNA and CDR2 is YSLEER. The CDR3 extends over 16 amino acids. The CDR3 reads CASSQTLAVVSYEQYF. The CDR3, as DNA: TGCGCCAGCAGCCAAACACTAGCGGTGGTATCCTACGAGCAGTACTTC.

This clone was seen only a few times. The rearrangement uses TRBV2 and TRBJ1-4; D might be TRBD1 (5 bases). The V end lost 3 bases, the J end lost 0 bases, and 8 bases lay between the germline ends. This CDR3 contains 15 residues. In germline, CDR1 is SNHLY, CDR2 FYNNEI. The CDR3 sequence is CASSEGLATNEKLFF. The CDR3 coding sequence is TGTGCCAGCAGTGAGGGACTGGCAACTAATGAAAAACTGTTTTTT.

The chain joins TRBV12-5 to TRBJ2-7; possible D gene TRBD1, 5 bases. V was trimmed by 1 base and J by 5 bases, leaving 18 bases between them. The germline CDR1 and CDR2 sequences are LGHNT and FRNRAP. The CDR3 consists of 16 residues. The CDR3 reads CASGLAVVGVSHEQYF. The CDR3 nucleotides read TGTGCTAGTGGTTTGGCGGTCGTAGGGGTTTCCCACGAGCAGTACTTC.

V gene TRBV27 combines with J gene TRBJ2-3; a weak D match, TRBD2 (6 bases). From germline, CDR1 is MNHEY and CDR2 SMNVEV (reference sequence). This CDR3 has 13 residues. Deletions cut 4 bases from V and 9 bases from J, with 14 bases between. The CDR3: CASSWTQRATQYF. CDR3 coding DNA: TGTGCCAGCAGTTGGACCCAGCGGGCAACGCAGTATTTT.

J is TRBJ1-5 and V is TRBV6-6, with D hard to call. V lost 2 bases and J lost 1, with 3 bases in between. CDR3 length: 13 residues. Germline V CDR1 and CDR2: MNHNY, SVGAGI (reference sequence). The CDR3 nucleotides read TGTGCCAGCAGTTACGGCAGCAATCAGCCCCAGCATTTT. This gives the protein CASSYGSNQPQHF.

The CDR3 DNA reads TGTGCCAGCAGCGCCCCCGGGACAGGGGCCTACAATGAGCAGTTCTTC. This sequence encodes CASSAPGTGAYNEQFF. This chain uses TRBV2 with TRBJ2-1; 10 nucleotides align to TRBD1. Unmatched junction bases numbered 7, after V lost 6 bases and J lost 2 bases. This CDR3 has 16 residues. CDR1 SNHLY and CDR2 FYNNEI come from the germline V gene.

This chain connects TRBV6-1 to TRBJ1-5; 7 bases line up with TRBD1. The ends lost 6 bases at V and 1 base at J; junction bases unmatched: 6. Germline V gene sequence: CDR1 MNHNS, CDR2 SASEGT. The CDR3 consists of 15 residues. CDR3 protein: CASRKGGGSNQPQHF. The CDR3 DNA reads as TGTGCCAGCAGGAAAGGGGGCGGAAGCAATCAGCCCCAGCATTTT.

This rearrangement joins TRBV27 to TRBJ2-1, with 7 bases lining up with TRBD2. This CDR3 comprises 15 residues. Per germline, CDR1 MNHEY and CDR2 SMNVEV (reference sequence). With 6 bases clipped from V and 1 base from J, the junction kept 6 bases outside the gene matches. CDR3 nucleotides: TGTGCCAGCAGGACAGCGGGGAATTCCTACAATGAGCAGTTCTTC. Translated, it gives CASRTAGNSYNEQFF.

This rearrangement joins TRBV27 to TRBJ1-1; no definite D call. The CDR3 consists of 13 residues. V was cut by 4 bases and J by 4 bases, with 10 bases left in between. Germline-derived CDR1 and CDR2 are MNHEY and SMNVEV (reference sequence). DNA of the CDR3: TGTGCCAGCAGTTACCGGGTCTCCACTGAAGCTTTCTTT. The encoded protein is CASSYRVSTEAFF.

A single count supports this clone. The J gene is TRBJ2-4, the V gene TRBV13, with TRBD1 matching 10 bases. Germline assignment: CDR1 PRHDT and CDR2 FYEKMQ (reference sequence). With 5 bases clipped from V and 7 bases from J, the junction kept 8 bases outside the gene matches. CDR3 length equals 15 residues. CDR3 amino acids: CASSHRDRGLNIQYF. For the CDR3, the DNA is TGTGCCAGCAGCCACCGCGACAGGGGGCTCAACATTCAGTACTTC.